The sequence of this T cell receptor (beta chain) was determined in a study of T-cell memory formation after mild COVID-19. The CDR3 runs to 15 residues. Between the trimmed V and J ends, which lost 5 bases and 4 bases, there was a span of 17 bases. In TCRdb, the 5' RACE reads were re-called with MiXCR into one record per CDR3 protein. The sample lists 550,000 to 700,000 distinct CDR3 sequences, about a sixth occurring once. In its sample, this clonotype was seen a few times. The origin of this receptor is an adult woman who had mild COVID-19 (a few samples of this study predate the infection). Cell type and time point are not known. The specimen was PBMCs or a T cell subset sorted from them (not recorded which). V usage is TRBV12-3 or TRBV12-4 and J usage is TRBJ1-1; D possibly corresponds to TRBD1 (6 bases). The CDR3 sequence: CASSLRGQGITEAFF. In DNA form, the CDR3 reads TGTGCCAGCAGTCTTCGGGGGCAGGGGATCACTGAAGCTTTCTTT.